This TCR beta chain was found in a study of control samples from healthy donors and cancer patients. V lost 6 bases and J lost 1, with 14 bases in between. Per germline, CDR1 MNHEY and CDR2 SVGEGT. This CDR3 is 15 amino acids long. The protocol was immunoSEQ multiplex PCR, while the TCRdb copy is restricted to in-frame clones and leaves out a portion. The repertoire holds about 180,000 clones, with 90% as singletons. This TCR was recovered from a woman between 50 and 59 years old in good health. Sequencing was done on a sample of blood. The chain joins TRBV6-2 or TRBV6-3 to TRBJ2-3, with D unresolved. Here the CDR3 reads CASSQRYRGTDTQYF. The CDR3 DNA follows: TGTGCCAGCAGCCAACGTTACAGAGGCACAGATACGCAGTATTTT.